This T cell receptor beta chain was documented in a study of OX40 agonist ivuxolimab in advanced cancers. For the study at large: Ivuxolimab was delivered to patients intravenously every 2 weeks at doses spanning 0.01 to 10 mg/kg.

Trimming shortened V by 2 bases and J by 1 base, and 23 bases separated the two germline ends. CDR1 SGHDN and CDR2 FVKESK come from the germline V gene. This CDR3 is built from 19 residues. Repertoires were generated with immunoSEQ multiplex PCR, while TCRdb's copy carries only in-frame clones and drops some. The sample carries approximately 65,000 clones, more than 70% recorded once. This sequence originates from an adult with an advanced solid tumor such as melanoma, head and neck, liver or kidney cancer. This specimen consisted of CD4+ or CD8+ T cells sorted from blood, obtained in a trial of the OX40 agonist ivuxolimab. This chain uses TRBV14 with TRBJ1-1, with D possibly being TRBD1 (6 bases). The CDR3 DNA follows: TGTGCCAGCAGCCAAAAACTTAACCCCAGGGGCCAGGAGAACACTGAAGCTTTCTTT. Translating gives CASSQKLNPRGQENTEAFF. Full variable domain (outside the CDR3, taken from reference TRBV14 and TRBJ1-1): EAGVTQFPSHSVIEKGQTVTLRCDPISGHDNLYWYRRVMGKEIKFLLHFVKESKQDESGMPNNRFLAERTGGTYSTLKVQPAELEDSGVYFCASSQKLNPRGQENTEAFFGQGTRLTVV.